The 4 T cell receptor beta chains reported below all come from one sample, sequenced in a study of technical replicates of blood from a few donors. Profiling relied on immunoSEQ multiplex PCR, and the TCRdb table lists in-frame clones only, not all of them. The sample consists of some 75,000 clones, 96% of them appearing once. Sequencing was carried out using T cells isolated from PBMCs. Receptors were obtained from a human donor in good health.

This rearrangement joins TRBV5-1 to TRBJ1-2, with a possible D match to TRBD1 (6 bases). Germline V gene data show CDR1 as SGHRS and CDR2 as YFSETQ. CDR3 length equals 13 residues. The V end was cut by 3 bases, the J end by 6 bases, with 12 bases between. The CDR3 is CASSYREGNGYTF. DNA for the CDR3: TGCGCCAGCAGCTACAGGGAGGGGAATGGCTACACCTTC.

The chain has TRBV5-1 and TRBJ1-2; D may be TRBD1 (5 bases). V was clipped by 4 bases and J by 0 bases, with 16 bases between them. There are 16 residues in the CDR3. From germline, CDR1 is SGHRS and CDR2 YFSETQ. CDR3 coding DNA: TGCGCCAGCAGCCCTATTACGGACATTTCTAACTATGGCTACACCTTC. It is translated as CASSPITDISNYGYTF. Full variable domain (remainder filled in from reference TRBV5-1 and TRBJ1-2): KAGVTQTPRYLIKTRGQQVTLSCSPISGHRSVSWYQQTPGQGLQFLFEYFSETQRNKGNFPGRFSGRQFSNSRSEMNVSTLELGDSALYLCASSPITDISNYGYTFGSGTRLTVV.

The chain links TRBV18 to TRBJ1-1; 7 bases align to TRBD1. This CDR3 contains 15 residues. From germline, CDR1 is KGHSH and CDR2 LQKENI. V trimming: 2 bases; J trimming: 4 bases; junction bases outside the gene matches: 7. The CDR3 coding sequence is TGTGCCAGCTCACCAAACGACAGGGTGGGCACTGAAGCTTTCTTT. It yields the protein CASSPNDRVGTEAFF.

CDR3 region: CASSEDGVEQYF. For the CDR3, the DNA is TGTGCCAGCAGCGAAGACGGAGTCGAGCAGTACTTC. The rearrangement uses TRBV5-6 and TRBJ2-7; D gene uncertain. V was trimmed by 4 bases and J by 6 bases, leaving 11 bases between them. Per the germline V gene, CDR1 is SGHDT and CDR2 is YYEEEE. The CDR3 is 12 amino acids.